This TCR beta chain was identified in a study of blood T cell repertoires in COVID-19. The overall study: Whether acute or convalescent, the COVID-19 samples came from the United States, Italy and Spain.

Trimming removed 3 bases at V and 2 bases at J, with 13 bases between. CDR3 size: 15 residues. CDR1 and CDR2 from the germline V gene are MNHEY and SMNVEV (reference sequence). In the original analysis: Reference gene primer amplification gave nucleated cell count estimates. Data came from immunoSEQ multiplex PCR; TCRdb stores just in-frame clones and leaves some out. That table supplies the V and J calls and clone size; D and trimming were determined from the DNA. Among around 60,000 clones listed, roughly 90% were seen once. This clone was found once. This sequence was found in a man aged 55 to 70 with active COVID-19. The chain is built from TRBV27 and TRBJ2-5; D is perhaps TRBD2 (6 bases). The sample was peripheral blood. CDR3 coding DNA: TGTGCCAGCAGTTTCCTAGCGAAAGGACAAGAGACCCAGTACTTC. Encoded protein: CASSFLAKGQETQYF.